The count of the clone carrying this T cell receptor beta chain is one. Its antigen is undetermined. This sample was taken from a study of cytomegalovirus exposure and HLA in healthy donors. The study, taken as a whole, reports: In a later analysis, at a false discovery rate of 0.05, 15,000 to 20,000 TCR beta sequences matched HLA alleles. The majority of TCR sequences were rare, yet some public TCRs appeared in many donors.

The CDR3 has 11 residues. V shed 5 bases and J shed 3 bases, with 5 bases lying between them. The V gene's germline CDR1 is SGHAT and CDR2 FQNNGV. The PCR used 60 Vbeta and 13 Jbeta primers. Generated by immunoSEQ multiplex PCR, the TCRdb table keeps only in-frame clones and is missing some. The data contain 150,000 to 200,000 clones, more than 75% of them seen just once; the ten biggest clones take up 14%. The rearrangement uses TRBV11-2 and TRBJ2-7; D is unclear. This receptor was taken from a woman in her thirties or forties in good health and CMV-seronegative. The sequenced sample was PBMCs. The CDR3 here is CASSQNYEQYF. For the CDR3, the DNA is TGTGCCAGCAGCCAGAACTACGAGCAGTACTTC.